These 2 T cell receptor beta chains were sequenced from one sample in a study of blood T cell repertoires in COVID-19. Assay used: immunoSEQ multiplex PCR; TCRdb lists only in-frame clones, some missing. The data hold about 200,000 clones, with about nine tenths observed a single time. Source material: peripheral blood. The receptors stem from a man in his forties with acute or convalescent COVID-19.

Here the CDR3 reads CASSYASTSGYNEQFF. CDR3 nucleotide sequence: TGTGCCAGCAGTTACGCATCCACTAGCGGATACAATGAGCAGTTCTTC. This sequence joins TRBV6-2 or TRBV6-3 and TRBJ2-1, with 8 bases fitting TRBD2. The CDR3 extends over 16 amino acids. Germline trimming cut 2 bases from V and 4 bases from J; bases unmatched to any gene: 7. CDR1 and CDR2 from the germline V gene are MNHEY and SVGEGT.

V gene TRBV10-3 combines with J gene TRBJ2-3; TRBD2 is a possible D gene (6 bases). The germline CDR1 and CDR2 sequences are ENHRY and SYGVKD. CDR3 length equals 15 residues. The V end lost 0 bases, the J end lost 6 bases, and 13 bases lay between the germline ends. CDR3 DNA: TGTGCCATCAGTGAGTCGGGAGGAGCCCCGGATACGCAGTATTTT. This codes for CAISESGGAPDTQYF.